This TCR beta chain is drawn from a study of blood T cell repertoires in COVID-19. Source study methods: Using reference gene primer amplification, nucleated cell counts were estimated. The table came from immunoSEQ multiplex PCR; TCRdb's copy has only in-frame clones and leaves some out. Clone size and the V and J calls come from that table; the DNA yielded D and trimming. The table lists approximately 160,000 clones, 80% to 90% of them singletons. The CDR3 totals 17 residues. The V segment lost 0 bases and the J segment 3 bases; nucleotides outside the gene matches: 10. CDR1 and CDR2 from the germline V gene are LGHNA and YNFKEQ.

This TCR was sampled from a woman aged 60 to 75 with COVID-19, enrolled during active disease. The chain couples TRBV4-2 to TRBJ1-1; 7 positions agree with TRBD1. Sequenced: peripheral blood. The CDR3 region has the DNA TGTGCCAGCAGCCAAGATCAAGGTGGAGGGGGCCACACTGAAGCTTTCTTT. Amino acids: CASSQDQGGGGHTEAFF.